The clone carrying this TCR beta chain was detected a few times. The entry originates in a study of cytomegalovirus exposure and HLA in healthy donors. CDR1 is SGHRS and CDR2 is YFSETQ in the germline V gene. The V end was cut by 5 bases, the J end by 1 base, with 9 bases between. The CDR3 spans 13 residues. Use of 60 Vbeta and 13 Jbeta primers characterized the PCR. Profiling relied on immunoSEQ multiplex PCR, and the TCRdb table lists in-frame clones only, not all of them. The data hold roughly 200,000 clones, with 9.5% observed a single time. The rearrangement links TRBV5-1 to TRBJ1-1; the D is unclear. The sequence was obtained from a woman in her 30s in good health and CMV-seropositive. Specimen: PBMCs. CDR3 region: CASRLTSNTEAFF. CDR3 nucleotides: TGCGCCAGCAGATTGACATCGAACACTGAAGCTTTCTTT.